Listed below are T cell receptor beta chains from one sample, sequenced in a study of PD-L1 blockade in urothelial cancer. Using immunoSEQ multiplex PCR, the repertoire was profiled, and TCRdb retains in-frame clones only, with some absent. The data hold roughly 50,000 clones, with roughly four fifths observed a single time. Specimen: PBMCs, collected around atezolizumab (anti-PD-L1) treatment. These receptors were obtained from a man aged 70-80 years with urothelial cancer. Both conserved end residues are part of each CDR3. D genes are given only for firm matches. Rows may omit the clone size; those that give it use once, few, many or a size class.

v_call	j_call	d_call	clone_size	cdr3_nt	cdr3_aa
TRBV19	TRBJ1-2	.	.	TGTGCCAGTACCACCAGTCCGGAGGGCTACACCTTC	CASTTSPEGYTF
TRBV2	TRBJ2-3	.	.	TGTGCCAGCAGTTCTAGCGCGGGCACAGATACGCAGTATTTT	CASSSSAGTDTQYF
TRBV5-6	TRBJ1-2	.	.	TGTGCCAGCAGCTTGGGAACGGTCTATGGCTACACCTTC	CASSLGTVYGYTF
TRBV7-2	TRBJ2-7	TRBD2	.	TGTGCCAGCAGTTCCTCTAGCGGGAGGGCCTACGAGCAGTACTTC	CASSSSSGRAYEQYF
TRBV15	TRBJ1-3	TRBD1	.	TGTGCCACTTCCCACCCGACAGGGGCCGACTCTGGAAACACCATATATTTT	CATSHPTGADSGNTIYF
TRBV11-3	TRBJ2-3	.	few	TGTGCCAGCAGCTTAGTAGGACCTAGGGGGGGCCTTGTCACAGATACGCAGTATTTT	CASSLVGPRGGLVTDTQYF
TRBV18	TRBJ1-5	.	.	TGTGCCAGCTCACCATCCGCAGGGGATCAGCCCCAGCATTTT	CASSPSAGDQPQHF
TRBV7-2	TRBJ2-5	TRBD1	.	TGTGCCAGCAGTTCTAGGGGTCAGGGGGCGGCTCAAGAGACCCAGTACTTC	CASSSRGQGAAQETQYF
TRBV4-1	TRBJ1-6	TRBD1	.	TGCGCCAGCAGCCAAGTCAGGGTTGGGACAGCAAATTCACCCCTCCACTTT	CASSQVRVGTANSPLHF
TRBV5-6	TRBJ2-3	.	.	TGTGCCAGCAGCTCCAATGCAGGGTGGGGGCACGATACGCAGTATTTT	CASSSNAGWGHDTQYF
TRBV7-3	TRBJ2-1	.	.	TGTGCCAGCAGCTTAAACGGGAGATGGTCTGAGCAGTTCTTC	CASSLNGRWSEQFF
TRBV7-3	TRBJ2-7	.	.	TGTGCCAGCAGCTTTGGACAACACTACGAGCAGTACTTC	CASSFGQHYEQYF
TRBV30	TRBJ1-1	.	few	TGTGCCTGGAGTGTCAGGAGGGACCCTGGAGCTTTCTTT	CAWSVRRDPGAFF
TRBV9	TRBJ1-1	.	many	TGTGCCAGCAGTCCAGGGGATGACACTGAAGCTTTCTTT	CASSPGDDTEAFF
TRBV6-5	TRBJ1-5	.	.	TGTGCCAGCAGCCCCGACAGGCGTCAGCCCCAGCATTTT	CASSPDRRQPQHF
TRBV7-2	TRBJ1-2	TRBD1	few	TGTGCCAGCTCCGAGGGACAGGGTAACTATGGCTACACCTTC	CASSEGQGNYGYTF
TRBV9	TRBJ2-1	TRBD2	.	TGTGCCAGCAGCTCCCGACTAGCGGGCCCGACCGATGAGCAGTTCTTC	CASSSRLAGPTDEQFF
TRBV5-1	TRBJ2-1	.	.	TGCGCCAGCAGCTTGGCCCCCCCTCCGAGCTCCTACAATGAGCAGTTCTTC	CASSLAPPPSSYNEQFF
TRBV2	TRBJ1-5	.	.	TGTGCCAGCAGCGTCCGGGATCTAAATCCGCCCCAGCATTTT	CASSVRDLNPPQHF
TRBV6-5	TRBJ2-3	.	.	TGTGCCGCGTTCGCGAGGCGTACAGATACGCAGTATTTT	CAAFARRTDTQYF
TRBV18	TRBJ2-1	.	.	TGTGCCAGCTCACCACCAGGACTCACCCTAAACAATGAGCAGTTCTTC	CASSPPGLTLNNEQFF
TRBV11-3	TRBJ2-1	TRBD2	once	TGTGCCAGCAGCTTTAGCGGGAGCTCCTACAATGAGCAGTTCTTC	CASSFSGSSYNEQFF
TRBV2	TRBJ1-5	TRBD1	.	TGTGCCAGCAGTCGGGACAGAGCGTATAGCAATCAGCCCCAGCATTTT	CASSRDRAYSNQPQHF
TRBV6-1	TRBJ2-5	.	.	TGTGCCAGCAGGTGGGGGGAAGAGACCCAGTACTTC	CASRWGEETQYF
TRBV7-2	TRBJ2-3	TRBD2	few	TGTGCCAGCAGCTCCGTAGCGGGGGCCACCACAGATACGCAGTATTTT	CASSSVAGATTDTQYF
TRBV5-1	TRBJ1-5	.	.	TGCGCCAGCAGCTTGGCGGCAGGGGAACACCCCCAGCATTTT	CASSLAAGEHPQHF
TRBV4-1	TRBJ1-1	.	few	TGCGCCAGCAGCCAAGACCAGATGGTCGCTGAAGCTTTCTTT	CASSQDQMVAEAFF
TRBV28	TRBJ2-7	TRBD2	once	TGTGCCAGCAGTCCGGGGGAGGGGTCAGAGCAGTACTTC	CASSPGEGSEQYF
TRBV6-1	TRBJ1-5	.	.	TGTGCCAGCAGTGCGGTCACTAGCAATCAGCCCCAGCATTTT	CASSAVTSNQPQHF
TRBV6-1	TRBJ2-2	TRBD2	.	TGTGCCAGCAGTGACTTACTAGCGGGACCTTACACCGGGGAGCTGTTTTTT	CASSDLLAGPYTGELFF
TRBV7-9	TRBJ1-4	TRBD1	.	TGTGCCAGCAGCTTAAAATCAGGGGGCCATGAAAAACTGTTTTTT	CASSLKSGGHEKLFF
TRBV6-6	TRBJ1-2	.	.	TGTGCCAGCAATCGTGGACAGACAAGATCTAACTATGGCTACACCTTC	CASNRGQTRSNYGYTF
TRBV11-2	TRBJ2-5	.	.	TGTGCCAGCAGTCCAGGGCAAGAGACCCAGTACTTC	CASSPGQETQYF
TRBV19	TRBJ1-1	TRBD1	.	TGTGCCAGTAGTGTGACCCCAGGGGGCCGGGGCACTGAAGCTTTCTTT	CASSVTPGGRGTEAFF
TRBV7-7	TRBJ2-5	TRBD1	.	TGTGCCAGCAGCCCGGGACAGAAGGAGACCCAGTACTTC	CASSPGQKETQYF
TRBV5-1	TRBJ1-4	.	.	TGCGCCAGCAGCTTGGACGTGGCTGAAAAACTGTTTTTT	CASSLDVAEKLFF